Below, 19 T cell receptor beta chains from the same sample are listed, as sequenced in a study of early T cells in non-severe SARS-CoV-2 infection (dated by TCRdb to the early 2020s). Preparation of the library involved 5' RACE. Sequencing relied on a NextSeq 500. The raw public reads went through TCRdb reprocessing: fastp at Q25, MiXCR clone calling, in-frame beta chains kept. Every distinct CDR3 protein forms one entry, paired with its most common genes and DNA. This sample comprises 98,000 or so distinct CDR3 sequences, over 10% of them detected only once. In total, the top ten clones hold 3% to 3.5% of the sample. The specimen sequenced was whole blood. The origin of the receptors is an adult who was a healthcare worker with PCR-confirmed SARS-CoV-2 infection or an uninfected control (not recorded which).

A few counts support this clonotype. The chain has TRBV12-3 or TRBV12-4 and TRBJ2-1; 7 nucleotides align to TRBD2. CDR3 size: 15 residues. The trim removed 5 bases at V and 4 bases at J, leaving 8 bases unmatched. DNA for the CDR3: TGTGCCAGCAGTACTTCTCGGGGGGAGTACAATGAGCAGTTCTTC. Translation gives CASSTSRGEYNEQFF.

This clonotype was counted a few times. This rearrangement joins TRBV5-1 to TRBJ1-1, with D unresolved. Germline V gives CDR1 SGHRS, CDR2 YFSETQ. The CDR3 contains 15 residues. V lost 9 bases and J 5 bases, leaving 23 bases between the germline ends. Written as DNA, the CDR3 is TGCGCCACCCAGGTTCTATGGCAGTGGTCGACTGAAGCTTTCTTT. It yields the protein CATQVLWQWSTEAFF.

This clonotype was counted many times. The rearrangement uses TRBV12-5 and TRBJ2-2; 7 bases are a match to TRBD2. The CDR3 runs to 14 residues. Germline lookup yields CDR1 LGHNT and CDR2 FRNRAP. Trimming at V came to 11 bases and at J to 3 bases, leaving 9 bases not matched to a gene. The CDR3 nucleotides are TGTGCTGTTGAGGGGCTAGCGGACACCGGGGAGCTGTTTTTT. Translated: CAVEGLADTGELFF.

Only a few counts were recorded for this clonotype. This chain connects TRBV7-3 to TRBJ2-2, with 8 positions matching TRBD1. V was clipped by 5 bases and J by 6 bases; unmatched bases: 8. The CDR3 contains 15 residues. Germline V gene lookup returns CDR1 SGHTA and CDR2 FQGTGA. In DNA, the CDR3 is TGTGCCAGCAGCCTTCTTTCGACAGGGGCCGGGGAGCTGTTTTTT. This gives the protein CASSLLSTGAGELFF.

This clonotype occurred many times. In DNA, the CDR3 is TGTGCCAGCAGTGAACTGGGGGGAGCTGAAGCTTTCTTT. Its protein product is CASSELGGAEAFF. The genes are TRBV25-1 and TRBJ1-1; perhaps TRBD1 as D (5 bases). The CDR3 loop spans 13 amino acids. Germline loops: CDR1 MGHDK, CDR2 SYGVNS. The V end lost 2 bases, the J end lost 6 bases, and 10 bases lay between the germline ends.

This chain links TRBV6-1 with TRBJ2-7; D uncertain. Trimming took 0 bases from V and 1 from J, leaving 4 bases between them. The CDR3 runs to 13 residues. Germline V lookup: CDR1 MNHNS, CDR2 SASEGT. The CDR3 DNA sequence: TGTGCCAGCAGTGAAGCGGGTTCCTACGAGCAGTACTTC. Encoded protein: CASSEAGSYEQYF.

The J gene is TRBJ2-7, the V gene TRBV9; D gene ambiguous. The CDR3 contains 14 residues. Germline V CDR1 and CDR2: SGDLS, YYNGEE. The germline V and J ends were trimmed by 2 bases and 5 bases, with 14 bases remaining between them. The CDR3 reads CASSVPTSINEQYF. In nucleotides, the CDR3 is TGTGCCAGCAGCGTGCCGACATCGATTAACGAGCAGTACTTC.

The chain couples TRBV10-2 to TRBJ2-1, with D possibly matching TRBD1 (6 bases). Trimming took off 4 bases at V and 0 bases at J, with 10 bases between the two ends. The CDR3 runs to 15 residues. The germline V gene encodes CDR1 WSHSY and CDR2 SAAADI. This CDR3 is CASSVGAGSYNEQFF. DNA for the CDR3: TGCGCCAGCAGTGTGGGGGCGGGCTCCTACAATGAGCAGTTCTTC.

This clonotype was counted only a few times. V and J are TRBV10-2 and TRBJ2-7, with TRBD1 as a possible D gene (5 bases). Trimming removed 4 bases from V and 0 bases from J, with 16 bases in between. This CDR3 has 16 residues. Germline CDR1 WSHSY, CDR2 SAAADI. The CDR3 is CASSGWLRGNSYEQYF. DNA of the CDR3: TGCGCCAGCAGTGGGTGGCTAAGGGGTAACTCCTACGAGCAGTACTTC.

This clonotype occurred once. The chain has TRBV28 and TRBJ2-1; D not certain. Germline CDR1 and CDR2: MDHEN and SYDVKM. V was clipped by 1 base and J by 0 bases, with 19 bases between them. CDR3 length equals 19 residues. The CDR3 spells CASSLFRPWAAGSYNEQFF. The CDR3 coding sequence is TGTGCCAGCAGTTTATTCCGACCTTGGGCCGCCGGCTCCTACAATGAGCAGTTCTTC.

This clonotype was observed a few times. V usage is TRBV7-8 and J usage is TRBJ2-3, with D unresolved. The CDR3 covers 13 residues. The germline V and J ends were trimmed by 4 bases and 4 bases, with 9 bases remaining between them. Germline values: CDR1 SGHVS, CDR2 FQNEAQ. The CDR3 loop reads CASSSFGADTQYF. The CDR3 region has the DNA TGTGCCAGCAGCTCATTCGGCGCAGATACGCAGTATTTT.

The CDR3 reads CASSQTSGAHNEQFF. CDR3 sequence (DNA): TGTGCCAGCAGCCAGACTAGCGGGGCACACAATGAGCAGTTCTTC. This chain uses TRBV7-3 with TRBJ2-1; the match to TRBD2 covers 11 bases. J lost 5 bases, V lost 5 bases, and 5 bases had no gene match. The CDR3 consists of 15 residues. CDR1 and CDR2 from the germline V gene are SGHTA and FQGTGA.

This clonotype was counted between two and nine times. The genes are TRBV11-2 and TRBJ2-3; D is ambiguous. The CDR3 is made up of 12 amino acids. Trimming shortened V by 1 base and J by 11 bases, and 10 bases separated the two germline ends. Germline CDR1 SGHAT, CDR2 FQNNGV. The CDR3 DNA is TGTGCCAGCAGCTTAGGTTTTTCTGAGCAGTATTTT. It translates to CASSLGFSEQYF.

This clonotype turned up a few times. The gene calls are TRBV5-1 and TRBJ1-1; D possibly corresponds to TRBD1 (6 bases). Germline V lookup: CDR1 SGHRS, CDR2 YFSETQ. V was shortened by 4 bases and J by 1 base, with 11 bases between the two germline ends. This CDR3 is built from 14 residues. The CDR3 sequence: CASSMDSSNTEAFF. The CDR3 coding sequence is TGCGCCAGCAGCATGGACAGTTCGAACACTGAAGCTTTCTTT. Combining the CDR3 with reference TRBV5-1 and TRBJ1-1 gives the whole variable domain KAGVTQTPRYLIKTRGQQVTLSCSPISGHRSVSWYQQTPGQGLQFLFEYFSETQRNKGNFPGRFSGRQFSNSRSEMNVSTLELGDSALYLCASSMDSSNTEAFFGQGTRLTVV.

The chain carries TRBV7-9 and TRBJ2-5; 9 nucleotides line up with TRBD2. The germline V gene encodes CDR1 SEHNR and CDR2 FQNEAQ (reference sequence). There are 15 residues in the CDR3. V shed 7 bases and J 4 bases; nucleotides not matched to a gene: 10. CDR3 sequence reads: CASKGAGGGGETQYF. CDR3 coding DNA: TGTGCCAGCAAAGGAGCGGGAGGTGGGGGAGAGACCCAGTACTTC.

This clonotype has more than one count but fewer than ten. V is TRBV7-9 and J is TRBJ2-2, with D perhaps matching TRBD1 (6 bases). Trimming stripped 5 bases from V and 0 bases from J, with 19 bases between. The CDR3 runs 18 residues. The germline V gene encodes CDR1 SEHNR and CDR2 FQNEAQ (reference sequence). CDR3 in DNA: TGTGCCAGCAGCGCGCAGGACAGTCCTCGACCGAACACCGGGGAGCTGTTTTTT. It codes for CASSAQDSPRPNTGELFF.

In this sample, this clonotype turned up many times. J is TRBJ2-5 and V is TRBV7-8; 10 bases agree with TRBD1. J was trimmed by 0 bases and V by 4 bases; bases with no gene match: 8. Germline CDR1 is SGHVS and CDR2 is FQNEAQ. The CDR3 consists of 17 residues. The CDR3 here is CASSSRQGATYQETQYF. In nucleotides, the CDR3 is TGTGCCAGCAGCTCCCGACAGGGGGCGACCTACCAAGAGACCCAGTACTTC.

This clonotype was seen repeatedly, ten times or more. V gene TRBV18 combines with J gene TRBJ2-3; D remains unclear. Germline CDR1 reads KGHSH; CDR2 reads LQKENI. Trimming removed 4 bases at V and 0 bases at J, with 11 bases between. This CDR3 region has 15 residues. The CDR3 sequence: CASSQTPASTDTQYF. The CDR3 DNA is TGTGCCAGCTCACAGACCCCCGCTAGCACAGATACGCAGTATTTT. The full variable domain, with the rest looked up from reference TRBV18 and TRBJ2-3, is NAGVMQNPRHLVRRRGQEARLRCSPMKGHSHVYWYRQLPEEGLKFMVYLQKENIIDESGMPKERFSAEFPKEGPSILRIQQVVRGDSAAYFCASSQTPASTDTQYFGPGTRLTVL.

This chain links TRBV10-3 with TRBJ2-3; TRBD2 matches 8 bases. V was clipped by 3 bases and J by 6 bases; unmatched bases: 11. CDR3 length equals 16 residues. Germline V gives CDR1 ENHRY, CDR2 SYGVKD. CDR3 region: CAISDDQRGPRDTQYF. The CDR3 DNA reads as TGTGCCATCAGTGACGACCAGCGGGGGCCCAGGGATACGCAGTATTTT.